This T cell receptor beta chain is from a study of T cells after yellow fever vaccination. Study results and caveats: Although most clonotypes did not, a small share appeared in both CD4 and CD8 compartments.

J lost 3 bases, V lost 1 base, and 7 bases had no gene match. Germline V gene lookup returns CDR1 SGHRS and CDR2 YFSETQ. The CDR3 runs 17 residues. A universal primer site and UMIs were added as TCR cDNA was made by 5'RACE template switching. One entry per CDR3 protein, called by TCRdb with MiXCR from the 5' RACE reads. There are hundreds of thousands of distinct CDR3 sequences in the sample; about 17% occur only once, and 15% to 20% lies in the top ten. This clonotype was recorded a few times. Its antigen is still unknown. This TCR was sampled from a man in his late teens or twenties who received the YFV17D yellow fever vaccine. Sample: PBMCs, taken about 5 days after the first yellow fever vaccination. The chain joins TRBV5-1 to TRBJ2-2, with 9 positions matching TRBD2. The CDR3 coding sequence is TGCGCCAGCAGCTTGTATGCGGGGGGGGCCTACACCGGGGAGCTGTTTTTT. Translation: CASSLYAGGAYTGELFF.